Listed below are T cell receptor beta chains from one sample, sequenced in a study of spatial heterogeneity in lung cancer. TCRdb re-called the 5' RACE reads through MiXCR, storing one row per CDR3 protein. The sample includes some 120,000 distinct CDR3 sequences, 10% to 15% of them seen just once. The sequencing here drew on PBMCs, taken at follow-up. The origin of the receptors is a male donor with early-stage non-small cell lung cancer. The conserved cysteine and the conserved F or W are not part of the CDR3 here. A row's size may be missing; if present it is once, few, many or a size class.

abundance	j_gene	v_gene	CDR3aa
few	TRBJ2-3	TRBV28	ASKGQGLVTDTQY
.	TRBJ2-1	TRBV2	ASRRTGFNEQF
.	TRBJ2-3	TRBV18	ASSPQRSTDTQY
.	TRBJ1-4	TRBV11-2	ASSLGAYRDGDEKLF
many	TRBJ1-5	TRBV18	ASSPTTGNQPQH
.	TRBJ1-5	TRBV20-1	SARVGQVRNQPQH
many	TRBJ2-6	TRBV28	ASRLQGSGANVLT
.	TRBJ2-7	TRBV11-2	ASSPGRGQSIEQY
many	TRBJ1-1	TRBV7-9	ASSLEWATEAF
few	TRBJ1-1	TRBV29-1	SVEDGTGVTEAF
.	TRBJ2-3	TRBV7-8	ASSLMGRSDTQY
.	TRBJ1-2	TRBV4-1	ASSRDRGNYGYT
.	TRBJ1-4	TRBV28	ASRASTGGRGEKLF
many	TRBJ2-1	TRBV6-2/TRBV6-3	ASSLLAGFNEQF
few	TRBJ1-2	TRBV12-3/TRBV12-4	ASSLGPQGSGGYT
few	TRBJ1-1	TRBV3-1	ASSRAGQVNTEAF
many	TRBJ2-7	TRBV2	ASQGLDHYEQY
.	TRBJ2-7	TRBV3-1	ASSSRTATYEQY
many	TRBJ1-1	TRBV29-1	SVETAMNTEAF
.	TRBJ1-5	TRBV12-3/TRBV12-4	ASRLSVSNQPQH
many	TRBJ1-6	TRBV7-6	ASSRQGHSPLH
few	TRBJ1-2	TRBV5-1	ASSPDRAFYGYT
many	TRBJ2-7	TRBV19	ASSTTQRGAVYEQY
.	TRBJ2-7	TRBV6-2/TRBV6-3	ASHSTLAGTYEQY
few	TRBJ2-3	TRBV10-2	ASSPSGLPY
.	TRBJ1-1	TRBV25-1	ASSGTGSAF
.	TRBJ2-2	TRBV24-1	ATSVSGPGELF
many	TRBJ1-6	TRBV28	ASRPNYGPLH
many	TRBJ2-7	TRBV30	AWGQGTSSYEQY
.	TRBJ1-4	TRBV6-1	ASRMRRGPTTNEKLF
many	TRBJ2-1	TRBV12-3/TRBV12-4	ASSGGRNSYNEQF
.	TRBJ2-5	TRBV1	TSSPRIEGDKETQY
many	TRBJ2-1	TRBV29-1	SVGRQVNNEQF
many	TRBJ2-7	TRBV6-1	ASRRRTGVGHEQY
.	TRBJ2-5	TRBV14	ASSHWGTQETQY
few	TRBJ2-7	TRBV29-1	SVKQALGSYEQY
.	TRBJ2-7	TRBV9	ASSVGQGIYEQY
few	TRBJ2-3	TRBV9	ASSVDIDTDTQY
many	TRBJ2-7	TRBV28	ASYEGGGAGYEQY
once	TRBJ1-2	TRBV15	ATSISTRGNYGYT
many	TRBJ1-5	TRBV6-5	ASRTTGYSNQPQH
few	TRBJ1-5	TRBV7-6	ASSLRRGNQPQH
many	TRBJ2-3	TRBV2	ASSLTRRDLGSTDTQY
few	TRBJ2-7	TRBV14	ASSLERGPTYEQY
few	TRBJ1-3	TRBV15	ATSRRYQQGSGNTIY
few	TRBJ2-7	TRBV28	ASKATSLSYEQY
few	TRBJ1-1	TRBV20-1	SAFVRTWGTEAF
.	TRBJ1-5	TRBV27	ASCPGTPNQPQH
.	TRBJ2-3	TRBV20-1	SAQTDSQY
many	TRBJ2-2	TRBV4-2	ASSQDGSMNTGELF
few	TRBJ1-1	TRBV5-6	ASSLAGMNTEAF